The text below deals with one T cell receptor (beta chain). Its cognate antigen is unknown. Between the trimmed V and J ends, which lost 3 bases and 5 bases, there was a span of 13 bases. Per the germline V gene, CDR1 is LNHDA and CDR2 is SQIVND (reference sequence). This CDR3 comprises 15 residues. Libraries were prepared by immunoSEQ multiplex PCR; TCRdb keeps only in-frame clonotypes and omits some of them. The table shows 35,000 to 50,000 clones, with roughly 75% occurring only once. The sample comes from a study of T cell responses to AZD1222 COVID-19 vaccine. Study outcomes and limitations: Increases in Spike-specific TCR breadth and depth were seen after two AZD1222 doses. In all cases, repertoires were sampled only after the peak T cell response. Reportedly, nearly half the spike-specific TCRs target unmutated variant regions.

This sequence joins TRBV19 and TRBJ2-2; no definite D call. Specimen: peripheral blood, collected 28 days after the second dose of the MenACWY control vaccine. The receptor comes from an adult who received the MenACWY meningococcal vaccine as a control. In nucleotides, the CDR3 is TGTGCCAGTAGTATGGCCCCCACATATACCGGGGAGCTGTTTTTT. Translation: CASSMAPTYTGELFF.